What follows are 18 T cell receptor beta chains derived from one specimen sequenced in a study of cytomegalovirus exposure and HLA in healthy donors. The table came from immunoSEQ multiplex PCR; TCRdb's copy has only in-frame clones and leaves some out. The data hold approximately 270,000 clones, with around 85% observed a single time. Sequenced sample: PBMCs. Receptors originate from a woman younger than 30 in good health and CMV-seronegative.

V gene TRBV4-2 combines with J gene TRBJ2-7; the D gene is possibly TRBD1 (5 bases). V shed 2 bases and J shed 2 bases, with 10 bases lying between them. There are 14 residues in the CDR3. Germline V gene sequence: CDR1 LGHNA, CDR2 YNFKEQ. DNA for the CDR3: TGTGCCAGCAGCCAAAAGGACACTGCCTACGAGCAGTACTTC. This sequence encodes CASSQKDTAYEQYF.

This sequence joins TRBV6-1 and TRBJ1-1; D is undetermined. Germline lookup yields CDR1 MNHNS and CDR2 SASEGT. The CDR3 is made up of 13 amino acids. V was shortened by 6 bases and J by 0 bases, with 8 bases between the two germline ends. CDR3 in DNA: TGTGCCAGCAGCGCGATTATGAACACTGAAGCTTTCTTT. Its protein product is CASSAIMNTEAFF.

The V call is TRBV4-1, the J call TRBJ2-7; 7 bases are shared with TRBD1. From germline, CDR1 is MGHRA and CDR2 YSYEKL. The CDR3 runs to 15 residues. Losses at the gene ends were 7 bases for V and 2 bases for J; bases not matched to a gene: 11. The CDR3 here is CASNLARDSPYEQYF. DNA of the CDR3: TGCGCCAGCAACCTCGCACGGGACAGTCCCTACGAGCAGTACTTC.

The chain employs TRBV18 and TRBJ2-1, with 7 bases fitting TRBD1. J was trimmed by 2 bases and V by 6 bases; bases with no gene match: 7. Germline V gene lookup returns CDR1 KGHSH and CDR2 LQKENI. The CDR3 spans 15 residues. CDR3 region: CASSLFTGAYNEQFF. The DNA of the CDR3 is TGTGCCAGCTCGCTCTTTACAGGGGCCTACAATGAGCAGTTCTTC.

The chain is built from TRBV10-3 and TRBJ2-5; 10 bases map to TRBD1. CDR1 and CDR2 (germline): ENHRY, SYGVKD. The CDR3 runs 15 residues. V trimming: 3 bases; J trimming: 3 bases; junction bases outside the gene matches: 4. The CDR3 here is CAISDGTGVEETQYF. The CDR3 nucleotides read TGTGCCATCAGTGATGGGACAGGGGTGGAAGAGACCCAGTACTTC.

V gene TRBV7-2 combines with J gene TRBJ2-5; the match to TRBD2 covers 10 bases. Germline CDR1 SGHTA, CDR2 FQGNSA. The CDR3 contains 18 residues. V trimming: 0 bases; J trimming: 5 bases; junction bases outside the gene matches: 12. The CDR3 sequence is CASSLASTGAGGRETQYF. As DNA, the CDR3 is TGTGCCAGCAGCTTAGCTTCCACAGGAGCGGGGGGGCGGGAGACCCAGTACTTC. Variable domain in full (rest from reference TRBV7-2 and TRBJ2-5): GAGVSQSPSNKVTEKGKDVELRCDPISGHTALYWYRQSLGQGLEFLIYFQGNSAPDKSGLPSDRFSAERTGGSVSTLTIQRTQQEDSAVYLCASSLASTGAGGRETQYFGPGTRLLVL.

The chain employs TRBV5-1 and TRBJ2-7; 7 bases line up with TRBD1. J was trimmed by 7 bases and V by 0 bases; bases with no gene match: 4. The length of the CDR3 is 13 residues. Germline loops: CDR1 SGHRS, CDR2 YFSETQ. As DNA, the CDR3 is TGCGCCAGCAGCTTGGGACAGGGTATTGAGCAGTACTTC. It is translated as CASSLGQGIEQYF.

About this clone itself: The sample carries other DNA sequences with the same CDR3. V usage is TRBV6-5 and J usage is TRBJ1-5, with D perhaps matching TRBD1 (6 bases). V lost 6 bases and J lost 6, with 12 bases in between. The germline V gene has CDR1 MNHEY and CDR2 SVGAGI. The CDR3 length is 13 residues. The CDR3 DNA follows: TGTGCCAGCAGCTTCGACAGGACTCAGCCCCAGCATTTT. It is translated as CASSFDRTQPQHF.

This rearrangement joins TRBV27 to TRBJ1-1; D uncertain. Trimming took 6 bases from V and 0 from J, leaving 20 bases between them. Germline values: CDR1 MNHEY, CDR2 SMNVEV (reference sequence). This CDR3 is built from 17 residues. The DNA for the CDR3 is TGTGCCAGCAGGGCGGGTTGGGAGACCGTGATGAACACTGAAGCTTTCTTT. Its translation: CASRAGWETVMNTEAFF.

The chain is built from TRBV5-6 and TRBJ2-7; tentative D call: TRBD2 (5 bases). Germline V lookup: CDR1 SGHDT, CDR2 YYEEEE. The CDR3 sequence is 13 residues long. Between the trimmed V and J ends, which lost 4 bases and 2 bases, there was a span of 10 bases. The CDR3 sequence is CASSAGPPYEQYF. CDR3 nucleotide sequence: TGTGCCAGCAGCGCGGGCCCTCCCTACGAGCAGTACTTC.

The CDR3 sequence is CASERGRAAYEQYF. DNA of the CDR3: TGTGCCAGCGAGAGGGGGAGGGCCGCATACGAGCAGTACTTC. The V gene is TRBV6-1, the J gene TRBJ2-7; D perhaps matches TRBD2 (7 bases). CDR1 MNHNS and CDR2 SASEGT come from the germline V gene. V was clipped by 8 bases and J by 4 bases, with 18 bases between them. The CDR3 is made up of 14 amino acids.

The CDR3 DNA reads TGTGCCAGCAGGATAACAGGAACGAACACCGGGGAGCTGTTTTTT. As protein: CASRITGTNTGELFF. This sequence joins TRBV6-5 and TRBJ2-2; perhaps TRBD1 as D (5 bases). Germline V gives CDR1 MNHEY, CDR2 SVGAGI. The CDR3 contains 15 residues. Trimming left V 6 bases short and J 0 bases short, with 11 bases between.

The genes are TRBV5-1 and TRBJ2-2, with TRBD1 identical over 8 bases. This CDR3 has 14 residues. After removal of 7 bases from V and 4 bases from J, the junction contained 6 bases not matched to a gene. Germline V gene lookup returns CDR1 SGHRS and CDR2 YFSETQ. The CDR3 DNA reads TGCGCCAGCCACAGGACAGGGAGCACCGGGGAGCTGTTTTTT. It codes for CASHRTGSTGELFF. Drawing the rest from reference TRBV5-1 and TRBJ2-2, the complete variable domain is KAGVTQTPRYLIKTRGQQVTLSCSPISGHRSVSWYQQTPGQGLQFLFEYFSETQRNKGNFPGRFSGRQFSNSRSEMNVSTLELGDSALYLCASHRTGSTGELFFGEGSRLTVL.

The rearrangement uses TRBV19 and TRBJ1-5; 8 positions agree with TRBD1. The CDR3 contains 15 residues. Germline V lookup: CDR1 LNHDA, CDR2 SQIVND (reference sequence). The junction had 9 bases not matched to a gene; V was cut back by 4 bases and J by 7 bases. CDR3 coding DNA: TGTGCCAGTAGTACCAGACAGGGGAGTCGACAGCCCCAGCATTTT. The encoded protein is CASSTRQGSRQPQHF.

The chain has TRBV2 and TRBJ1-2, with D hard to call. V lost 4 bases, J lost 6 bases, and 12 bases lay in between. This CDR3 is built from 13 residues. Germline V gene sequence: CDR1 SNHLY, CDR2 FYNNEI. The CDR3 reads CASSVTGKDGYTF. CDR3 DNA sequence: TGTGCCAGCAGTGTCACGGGGAAAGATGGCTACACCTTC.

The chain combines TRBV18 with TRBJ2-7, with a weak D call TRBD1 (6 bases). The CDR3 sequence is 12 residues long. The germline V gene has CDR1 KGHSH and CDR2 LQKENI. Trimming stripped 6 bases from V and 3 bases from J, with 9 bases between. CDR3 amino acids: CASSAGDYEQYF. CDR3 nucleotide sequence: TGTGCCAGCTCTGCAGGGGACTACGAGCAGTACTTC.

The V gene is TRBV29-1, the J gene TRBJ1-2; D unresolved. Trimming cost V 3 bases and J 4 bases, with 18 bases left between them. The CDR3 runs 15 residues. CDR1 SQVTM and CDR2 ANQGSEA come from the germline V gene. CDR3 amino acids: CSVDRGGLSVYGYTF. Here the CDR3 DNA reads TGCAGCGTTGATCGGGGTGGGCTGAGCGTCTATGGCTACACCTTC.

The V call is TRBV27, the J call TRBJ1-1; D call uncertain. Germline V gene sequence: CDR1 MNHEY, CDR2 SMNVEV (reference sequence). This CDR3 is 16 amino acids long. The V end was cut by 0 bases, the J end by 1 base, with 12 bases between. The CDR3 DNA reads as TGTGCCAGCAGTTTATCGAGACTGGAGGGGAACACTGAAGCTTTCTTT. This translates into CASSLSRLEGNTEAFF.